A selection of T cell receptor beta chains follows, all from one sample in a study of identical twins. TCRdb processed the 5' RACE reads anew with MiXCR; each CDR3 protein has one entry. The sample lists fewer than 500,000 distinct CDR3 sequences, roughly 26% occurring once. These same records also appear under a second study, on T cells expressing NK-cell markers.

Sequencing used CD4+ T cells sorted from blood. The origin of the receptors is a woman aged 18-35 years in good health. CDR3s include the opening cysteine and the closing phenylalanine or tryptophan. Each record gives: J gene, clone size, V gene, D gene, CDR3 protein, CDR3 DNA. A D gene is named only where the DNA matches it firmly. Clone size is given for some rows only: seen once, a few or many times, or a class if the clone is expanded.

>TRBJ2-1|few|TRBV20-1|NA
CSARRGSFTYNEQFF
TGCAGTGCTAGGAGAGGGAGTTTTACCTACAATGAGCAGTTCTTC
>TRBJ2-5|few|TRBV30|NA
CAWSAQGQTQYF
TGTGCCTGGAGTGCCCAGGGTCAGACCCAGTACTTC
>TRBJ2-3|NA|TRBV11-2|TRBD2
CASRGTSGGWDTQYF
TGTGCCAGCAGGGGGACTAGCGGAGGGTGGGATACGCAGTATTTT
>TRBJ2-5|many|TRBV5-1|NA
CASSVLGEGTQYF
TGCGCCAGCAGCGTTCTGGGCGAGGGGACCCAGTACTTC
>TRBJ1-5|NA|TRBV12-3/TRBV12-4|TRBD1
CASSLTGGTNQPQHF
TGTGCCAGCAGCTTGACAGGGGGCACAAATCAGCCCCAGCATTTT
>TRBJ2-2|NA|TRBV6-5|TRBD1
CASSYQGASLGELFF
TGTGCCAGCAGTTATCAGGGGGCAAGTCTCGGGGAGCTGTTTTTT
>TRBJ2-3|NA|TRBV15|NA
CATSRQTGGSTDTQYF
TGTGCCACCAGCAGACAGACCGGCGGATCCACAGATACGCAGTATTTT
>TRBJ2-4|NA|TRBV2|NA
CASSGQGWYIQYF
TGTGCCAGCAGTGGGCAGGGGTGGTACATTCAGTACTTC
>TRBJ1-1|NA|TRBV7-3|TRBD1
CASSYAPTGAGEAFF
TGTGCCAGCAGTTACGCACCGACAGGGGCCGGTGAAGCTTTCTTT
>TRBJ1-1|few|TRBV3-1|NA
CASSQVQGRTEAFF
TGTGCCAGCAGCCAAGTTCAGGGGCGCACTGAAGCTTTCTTT
>TRBJ1-1|NA|TRBV7-2|TRBD1
CASSSDRGRGGTEAFF
TGTGCCAGCAGCTCCGACAGGGGGCGCGGGGGAACTGAAGCTTTCTTT
>TRBJ2-1|NA|TRBV5-1|NA
CASGPPNEQFF
TGCGCCAGCGGACCTCCCAATGAGCAGTTCTTC
>TRBJ2-5|NA|TRBV28|NA
CASSSRQHSTAQYF
TGTGCCAGCAGTTCCCGACAGCACTCCACGGCCCAGTACTTC
>TRBJ2-3|few|TRBV10-3|NA
CAISEGGGTDTQYF
TGTGCCATCAGTGAGGGGGGCGGCACAGATACGCAGTATTTT
>TRBJ1-3|many|TRBV12-3/TRBV12-4|NA
CASSITTGNTIYF
TGTGCCAGCAGTATAACGACAGGAAACACCATATATTTT
>TRBJ2-1|NA|TRBV6-1|TRBD2
CASSPVGTSGYNEQFF
TGTGCCAGCAGCCCTGTCGGGACTAGCGGTTACAATGAGCAGTTCTTC
>TRBJ2-3|NA|TRBV12-3/TRBV12-4|TRBD2
CASSLGLAASTDTQYF
TGTGCCAGCAGTCTGGGACTAGCGGCAAGCACAGATACGCAGTATTTT
>TRBJ2-2|few|TRBV12-3/TRBV12-4|TRBD2
CASSLALRGTSGRIRRTGELFF
TGTGCCAGCAGTTTAGCGCTAAGGGGGACTAGCGGGAGGATTCGAAGAACCGGGGAGCTGTTTTTT
>TRBJ2-5|few|TRBV7-9|TRBD2
CASSPGLAGGTAETQYF
TGTGCCAGCAGCCCGGGACTAGCGGGGGGTACAGCAGAGACCCAGTACTTC
>TRBJ1-6|NA|TRBV14|NA
CASTGQLNSPLHF
TGTGCCAGCACGGGCCAGCTAAATTCACCCCTCCACTTT
>TRBJ2-3|NA|TRBV20-1|TRBD2
CSGPIAGSTDTQYF
TGCAGTGGGCCTATAGCGGGGAGCACAGATACGCAGTATTTT
>TRBJ2-2|few|TRBV20-1|NA
CSASNVRGTGELFF
TGCAGTGCTAGTAACGTACGGGGCACCGGGGAGCTGTTTTTT
>TRBJ1-1|NA|TRBV5-4|NA
CAFRGRGARDTEAFF
TGTGCCTTTCGGGGCAGGGGAGCGAGGGACACTGAAGCTTTCTTT
>TRBJ2-1|NA|TRBV20-1|TRBD2
CSANPGLAGGYNEQFF
TGCAGTGCTAATCCGGGACTAGCGGGAGGATACAATGAGCAGTTCTTC
>TRBJ2-2|few|TRBV5-1|TRBD2
CASKGLAGETNTGELFF
TGCGCCAGCAAGGGACTAGCGGGAGAGACAAACACCGGGGAGCTGTTTTTT
>TRBJ1-1|few|TRBV5-1|NA
CASSLDVAGYEAFF
TGCGCCAGCAGCTTGGATGTGGCAGGGTATGAAGCTTTCTTT
>TRBJ2-1|few|TRBV9|TRBD2
CASSPRRLAGFFPNNEQFF
TGTGCCAGCAGCCCCCGCCGACTAGCGGGATTTTTCCCCAACAATGAGCAGTTCTTC
>TRBJ2-7|NA|TRBV3-1|NA
CASSQRAGTFPYF
TGTGCCAGCAGCCAAAGGGCCGGGACCTTTCCTTACTTC
>TRBJ2-5|few|TRBV7-3|NA
CASSRLGGSQETQYF
TGTGCCAGCAGCCGACTAGGGGGGTCCCAAGAGACCCAGTACTTC
>TRBJ2-1|NA|TRBV4-1|NA
CASSQELDHSYNEQFF
TGCGCCAGCAGCCAAGAGTTGGATCACTCCTACAATGAGCAGTTCTTC
>TRBJ2-3|NA|TRBV14|TRBD2
CATSRGSEDTQYF
TGTGCCACCAGTCGCGGGAGTGAGGATACGCAGTATTTT
>TRBJ1-2|NA|TRBV5-1|NA
CASTPHWGSDGYTF
TGCGCCAGCACTCCCCACTGGGGGTCGGACGGCTACACCTTC
>TRBJ2-1|NA|TRBV2|TRBD2
CASSVGLALNNEQFF
TGTGCCAGCAGTGTGGGACTAGCGTTAAACAATGAGCAGTTCTTC
>TRBJ2-7|NA|TRBV10-3|TRBD2
CAISPTSGRARYEQYF
TGTGCCATCAGTCCCACTAGCGGGAGGGCCCGCTACGAGCAGTACTTC
>TRBJ2-2|few|TRBV5-1|NA
CASRIGPNTGELFF
TGCGCCAGCAGGATTGGCCCGAACACCGGGGAGCTGTTTTTT
>TRBJ1-5|few|TRBV7-9|TRBD1
CASSLGQGRGDQPQHF
TGTGCCAGCAGCTTGGGACAGGGCCGGGGGGATCAGCCCCAGCATTTT
>TRBJ2-1|few|TRBV5-6|NA
CASSSVTYNEQFF
TGTGCCAGCAGTTCTGTCACCTACAATGAGCAGTTCTTC
>TRBJ2-3|few|TRBV20-1|TRBD2
CSRASGSTDTQYF
TGCAGTCGTGCTAGCGGGAGCACAGATACGCAGTATTTT
>TRBJ2-3|NA|TRBV3-1|NA
CASSQDGLGGDTQYF
TGTGCCAGCAGCCAAGATGGCCTAGGTGGAGATACGCAGTATTTT
>TRBJ1-1|NA|TRBV3-1|NA
CASSDNTEAFF
TGTGCCAGCAGCGATAACACTGAAGCTTTCTTT
>TRBJ2-3|NA|TRBV6-5|NA
CASSGTAYTQYF
TGTGCCAGCAGTGGGACTGCCTATACGCAGTATTTT
>TRBJ2-3|NA|TRBV4-2|TRBD2
CASSQVASGSRTDTQYF
TGTGCCAGCAGCCAAGTGGCTAGCGGGTCCCGCACAGATACGCAGTATTTT